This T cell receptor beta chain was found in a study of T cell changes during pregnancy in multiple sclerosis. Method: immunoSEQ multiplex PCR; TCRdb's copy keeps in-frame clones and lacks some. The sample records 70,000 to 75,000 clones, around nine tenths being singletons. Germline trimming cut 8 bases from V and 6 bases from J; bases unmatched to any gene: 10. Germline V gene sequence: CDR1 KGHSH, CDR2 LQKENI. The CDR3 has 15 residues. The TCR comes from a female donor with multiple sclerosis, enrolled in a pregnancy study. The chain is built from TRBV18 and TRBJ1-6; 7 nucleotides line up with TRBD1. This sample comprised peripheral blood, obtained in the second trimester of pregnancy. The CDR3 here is CASTTEGQPNSPLHF. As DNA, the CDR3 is TGTGCCAGCACTACCGAGGGACAGCCTAATTCACCCCTCCACTTT.